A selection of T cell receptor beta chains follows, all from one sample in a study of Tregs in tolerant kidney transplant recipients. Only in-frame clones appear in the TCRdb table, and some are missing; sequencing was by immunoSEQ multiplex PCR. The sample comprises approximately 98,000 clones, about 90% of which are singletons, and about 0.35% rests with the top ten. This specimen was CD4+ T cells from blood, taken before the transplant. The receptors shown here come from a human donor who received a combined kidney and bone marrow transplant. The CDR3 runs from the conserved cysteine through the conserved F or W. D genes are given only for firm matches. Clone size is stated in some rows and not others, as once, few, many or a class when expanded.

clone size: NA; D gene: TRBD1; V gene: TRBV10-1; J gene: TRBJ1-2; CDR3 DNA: TGCGCCAGCATTCCCAGGGGGCGCGGGCTTTCTGGCTACACCTTC; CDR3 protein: CASIPRGRGLSGYTF
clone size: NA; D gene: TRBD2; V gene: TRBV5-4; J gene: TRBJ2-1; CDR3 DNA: TGTGCCAGCAGCCAACCTAGCGGCAATGAGCAGTTCTTC; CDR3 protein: CASSQPSGNEQFF
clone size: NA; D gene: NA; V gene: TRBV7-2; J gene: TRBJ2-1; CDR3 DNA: TGTGCCAGCAGCTTAGACTTCGAAAGCTCCTACAATGAGCAGTTCTTC; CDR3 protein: CASSLDFESSYNEQFF
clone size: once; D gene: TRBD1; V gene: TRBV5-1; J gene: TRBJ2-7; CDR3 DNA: TGCGCCAGCAGCTCGGGGACAGGGGACAACTCCTACGAGCAGTACTTC; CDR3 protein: CASSSGTGDNSYEQYF
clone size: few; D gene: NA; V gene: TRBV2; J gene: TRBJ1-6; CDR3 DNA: TGTGCCAGCAGTAACACAGGGAATTCACCCCTCCACTTT; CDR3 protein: CASSNTGNSPLHF
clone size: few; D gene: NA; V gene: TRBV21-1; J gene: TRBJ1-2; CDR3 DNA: TGTGCCAGCAGCAAAAGAGGACAGCTCTATGGCTACACCTTC; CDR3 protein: CASSKRGQLYGYTF
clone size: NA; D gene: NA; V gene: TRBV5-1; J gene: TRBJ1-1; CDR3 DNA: TGCGCCAGCAGGTCTGGATTGGGACACATGAACACTGAAGCTTTCTTT; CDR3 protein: CASRSGLGHMNTEAFF
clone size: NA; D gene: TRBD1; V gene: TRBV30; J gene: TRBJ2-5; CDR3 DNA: TGTGCCTGGAGAGATTCGGACAGGGCGTTTCAAGAGACCCAGTACTTC; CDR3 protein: CAWRDSDRAFQETQYF
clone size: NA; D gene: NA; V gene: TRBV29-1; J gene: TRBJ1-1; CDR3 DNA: TGCAGCGTTGGCCGCGGTGTCGGGGGGCCCACTGAAGCTTTCTTT; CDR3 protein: CSVGRGVGGPTEAFF
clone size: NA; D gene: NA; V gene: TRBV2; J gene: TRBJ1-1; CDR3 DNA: TGTGCCAGCAGTGGGGGTGGGGGGTTTCCCACTGAAGCTTTCTTT; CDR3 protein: CASSGGGGFPTEAFF
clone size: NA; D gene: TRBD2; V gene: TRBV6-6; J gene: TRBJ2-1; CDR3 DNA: TGTGCCAGCACCCTACTAGCGGGGGGCCTCTACAATGAGCAGTTCTTC; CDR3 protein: CASTLLAGGLYNEQFF
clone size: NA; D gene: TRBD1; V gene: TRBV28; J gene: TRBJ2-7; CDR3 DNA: TGTGCCAGCAGTCCAGGGGGATACCCCTCCTACGAGCAGTACTTC; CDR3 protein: CASSPGGYPSYEQYF
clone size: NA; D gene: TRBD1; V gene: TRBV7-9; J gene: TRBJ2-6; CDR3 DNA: TGTGCCAGCAGCTTAGGACAGGGCGACTCTGGGGCCAACGTCCTGACTTTC; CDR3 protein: CASSLGQGDSGANVLTF
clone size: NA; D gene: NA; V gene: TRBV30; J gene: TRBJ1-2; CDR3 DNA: TGTGCCTGGAGTGTAACACAGGGTATTGGCTACACCTTC; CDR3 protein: CAWSVTQGIGYTF
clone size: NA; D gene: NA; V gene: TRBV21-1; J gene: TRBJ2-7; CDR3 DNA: TGTGCCAGCAGCAAAATGGGACAGACTAGCTCCTACGAGCAGTACTTC; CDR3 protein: CASSKMGQTSSYEQYF
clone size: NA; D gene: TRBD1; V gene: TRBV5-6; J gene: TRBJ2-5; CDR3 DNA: TGTGCCAGCAGCTTATCGGACAGGGGACGAGAGACCCAGTACTTC; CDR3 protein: CASSLSDRGRETQYF
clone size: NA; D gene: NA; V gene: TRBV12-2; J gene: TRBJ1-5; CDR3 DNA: TGTGCAAGTCGCTCGGGGAGGGACAGGGAGGCCAATCAGCCCCAGCATTTT; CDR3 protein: CASRSGRDREANQPQHF
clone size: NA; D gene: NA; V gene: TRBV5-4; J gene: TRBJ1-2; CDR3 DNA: TGTGCCAGCAGCTTGCCAGGGGTCCTCTATGGCTACACCTTC; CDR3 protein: CASSLPGVLYGYTF
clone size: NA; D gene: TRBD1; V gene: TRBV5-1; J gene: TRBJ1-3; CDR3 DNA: TGCGCCAGCAGCGGTACAGGGGTATCTGGAAACACCATATATTTT; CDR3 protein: CASSGTGVSGNTIYF
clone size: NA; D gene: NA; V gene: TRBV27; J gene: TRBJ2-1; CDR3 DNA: TGTGCCAGCAGTTTGAGACAGTCCTACAATGAGCAGTTCTTC; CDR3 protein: CASSLRQSYNEQFF
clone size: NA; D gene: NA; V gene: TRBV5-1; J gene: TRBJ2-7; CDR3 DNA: TGCGCCAGCAGCTTGGGCATCATTGACCGACAATTGGTACGCGAGCAGTACTTC; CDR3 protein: CASSLGIIDRQLVREQYF
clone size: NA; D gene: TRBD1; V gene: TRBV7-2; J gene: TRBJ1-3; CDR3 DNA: TGTGCCAGCAGCTCTACAGGGGACTCTGGAAACACCATATATTTT; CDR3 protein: CASSSTGDSGNTIYF
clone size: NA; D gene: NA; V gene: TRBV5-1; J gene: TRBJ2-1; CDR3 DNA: TGCGCCAGCAGCTTTCTCGGGAGCAATGAGCAGTTCTTC; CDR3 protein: CASSFLGSNEQFF
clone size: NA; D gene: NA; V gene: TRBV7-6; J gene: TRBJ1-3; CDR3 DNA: TGTGCCAGCAGCCCATTAGGGGTAGTGGCTGGAAACACCATATATTTT; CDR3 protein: CASSPLGVVAGNTIYF
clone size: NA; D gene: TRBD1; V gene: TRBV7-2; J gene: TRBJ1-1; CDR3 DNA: TGTGCCAGCAGCTTAGTGGGACAGGGGAACACTGAAGCTTTCTTT; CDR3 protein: CASSLVGQGNTEAFF
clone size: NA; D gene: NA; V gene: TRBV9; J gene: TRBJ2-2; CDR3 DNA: TGTGCCAGCAGCGATTCCCTGACAGGATCTCACACCGGGGAGCTGTTTTTT; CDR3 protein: CASSDSLTGSHTGELFF
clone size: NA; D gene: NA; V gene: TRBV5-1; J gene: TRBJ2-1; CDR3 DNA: TGCGCCAGCAGGTTAATACCGGGGACGACGGGGGATGAGCAGTTCTTC; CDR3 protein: CASRLIPGTTGDEQFF
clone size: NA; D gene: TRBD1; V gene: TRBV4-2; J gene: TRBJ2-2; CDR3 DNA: TGTGCCAGCAGCCAAGTCCGGACAGGGGGCGACACCGGGGAGCTGTTTTTT; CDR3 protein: CASSQVRTGGDTGELFF
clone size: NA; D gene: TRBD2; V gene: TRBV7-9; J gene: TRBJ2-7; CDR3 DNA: TGTGCCAGCAGCGCAACCGGGACTAGGACTAACGAGCAGTACTTC; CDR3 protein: CASSATGTRTNEQYF
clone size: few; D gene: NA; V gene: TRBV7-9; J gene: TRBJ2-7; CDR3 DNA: TGTGCCAGCAGCTTATCAGGGGCAACGAACGAGCAGTACTTC; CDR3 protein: CASSLSGATNEQYF
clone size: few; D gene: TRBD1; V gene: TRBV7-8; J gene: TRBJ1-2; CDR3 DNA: TGTGCCAGCAGCCCTCGAGGGACAGGGTGGGGCTACACCTTC; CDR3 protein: CASSPRGTGWGYTF
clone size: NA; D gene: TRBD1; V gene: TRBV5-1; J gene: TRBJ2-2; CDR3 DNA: TGCGCCAGCAGCGTGGGACAGGGAGGCACCGGGGAGCTGTTTTTT; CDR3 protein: CASSVGQGGTGELFF
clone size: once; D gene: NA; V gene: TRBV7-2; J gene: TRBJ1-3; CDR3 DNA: TGTGCCAGCAGCTTCCCTGGGGCCTACACCATATATTTT; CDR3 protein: CASSFPGAYTIYF
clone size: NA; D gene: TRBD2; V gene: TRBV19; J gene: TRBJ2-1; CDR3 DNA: TGTGCCAGTAGTGCCGGGACTAGCCGCCACAATGAGCAGTTCTTC; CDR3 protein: CASSAGTSRHNEQFF
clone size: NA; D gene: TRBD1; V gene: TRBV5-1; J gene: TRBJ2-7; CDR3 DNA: TGCGCCAGCAGCCCCCGACAGGGGACTGCCTACGAGCAGTACTTC; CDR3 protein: CASSPRQGTAYEQYF
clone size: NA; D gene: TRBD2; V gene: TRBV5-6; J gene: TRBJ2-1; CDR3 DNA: TGTGCCAGCACGGTGCTAGCGGGAAGTTCCTACAATGAGCAGTTCTTC; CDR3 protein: CASTVLAGSSYNEQFF
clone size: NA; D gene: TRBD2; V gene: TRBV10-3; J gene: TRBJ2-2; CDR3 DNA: TGTGCCATCAGGACTAGCGGGGGCCCAGGAGGGACCGGGGAGCTGTTTTTT; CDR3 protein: CAIRTSGGPGGTGELFF
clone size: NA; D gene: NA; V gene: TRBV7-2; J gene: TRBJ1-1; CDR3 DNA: TGTGCCAGCAGCTTAGATCCAGGGTCGGACACTGAAGCTTTCTTT; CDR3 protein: CASSLDPGSDTEAFF
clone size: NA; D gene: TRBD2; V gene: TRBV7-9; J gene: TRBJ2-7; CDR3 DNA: TGTGCCAGCAGCTTCCCCGGATTCGGGGGGGGCGAGCAGTACTTC; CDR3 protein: CASSFPGFGGGEQYF
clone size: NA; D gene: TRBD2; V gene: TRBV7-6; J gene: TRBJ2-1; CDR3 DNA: TGTGCCAGCAGCCCATCCGGGACTAGTTACAATGAGCAGTTCTTC; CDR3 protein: CASSPSGTSYNEQFF
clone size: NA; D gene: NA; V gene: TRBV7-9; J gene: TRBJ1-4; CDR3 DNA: TGTGCCAGCAGCTTTGGTAGGGGAACTAATGAAAAACTGTTTTTT; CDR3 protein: CASSFGRGTNEKLFF
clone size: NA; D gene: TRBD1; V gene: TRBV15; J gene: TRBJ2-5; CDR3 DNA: TGTGCCACCAGCAGAGAAAGGGGGCGGGAGACCCAGTACTTC; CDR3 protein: CATSRERGRETQYF
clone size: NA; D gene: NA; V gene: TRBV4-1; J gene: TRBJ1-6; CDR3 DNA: TGCGCCAGCAGCCAAGAGGGGGCTTCACCCCTCCACTTT; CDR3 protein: CASSQEGASPLHF
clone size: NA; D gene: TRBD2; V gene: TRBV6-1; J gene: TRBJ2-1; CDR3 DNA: TGTGCCAGCAGTGAAGCGGGGGGGGGCTCCTACAATGAGCAGTTCTTC; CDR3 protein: CASSEAGGGSYNEQFF
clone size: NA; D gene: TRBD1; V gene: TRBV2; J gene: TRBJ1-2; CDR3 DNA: TGTGCCAGCAGTGTGGGGGCAGGGGGGAGAGATGGCTACACCTTC; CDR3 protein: CASSVGAGGRDGYTF
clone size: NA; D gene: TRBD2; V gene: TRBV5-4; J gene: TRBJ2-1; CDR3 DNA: TGTGCCAGCAGCCCAGGGACTAGCAGCTACAATGAGCAGTTCTTC; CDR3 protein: CASSPGTSSYNEQFF
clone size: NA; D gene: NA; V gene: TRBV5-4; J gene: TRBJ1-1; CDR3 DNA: TGTGCCAGCAGCCAGGAAGGCAGGGTGGCTTTCTTT; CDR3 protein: CASSQEGRVAFF
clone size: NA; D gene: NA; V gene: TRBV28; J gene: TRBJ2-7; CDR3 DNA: TGTGCCAGCAGGCCACAGGGTTTATCAGCCGAGCAGTACTTC; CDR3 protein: CASRPQGLSAEQYF
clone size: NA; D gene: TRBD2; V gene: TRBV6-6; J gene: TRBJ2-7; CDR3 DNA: TGTGCCAGCAGTCCGCCGGGGGGGAATGGCTACGAGCAGTACTTC; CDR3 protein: CASSPPGGNGYEQYF
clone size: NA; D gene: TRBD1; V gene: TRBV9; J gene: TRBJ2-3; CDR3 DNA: TGTGCCAGCAGCGTAGTTCAGGGGGCAGGGACAGATACGCAGTATTTT; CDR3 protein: CASSVVQGAGTDTQYF
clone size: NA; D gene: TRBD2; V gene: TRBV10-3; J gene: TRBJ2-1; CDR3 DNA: TGTGCCATCGGAAGAAGTAGCGGGGGCCGCCATGAGCAGTTCTTC; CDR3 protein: CAIGRSSGGRHEQFF